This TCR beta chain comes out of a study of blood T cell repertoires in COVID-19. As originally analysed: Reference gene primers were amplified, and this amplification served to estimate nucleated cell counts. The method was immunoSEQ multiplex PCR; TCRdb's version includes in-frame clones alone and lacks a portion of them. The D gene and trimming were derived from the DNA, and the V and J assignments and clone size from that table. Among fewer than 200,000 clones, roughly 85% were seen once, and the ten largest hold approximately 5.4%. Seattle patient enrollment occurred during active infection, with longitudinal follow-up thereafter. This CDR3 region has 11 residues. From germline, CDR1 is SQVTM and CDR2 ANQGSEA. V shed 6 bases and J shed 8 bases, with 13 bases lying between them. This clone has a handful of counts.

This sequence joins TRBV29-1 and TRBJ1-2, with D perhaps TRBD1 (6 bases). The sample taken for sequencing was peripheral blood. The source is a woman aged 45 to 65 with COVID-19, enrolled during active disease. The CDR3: CSVSQGNGYTF. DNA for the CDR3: TGCAGCGTCTCCCAGGGGAACGGCTACACCTTC.